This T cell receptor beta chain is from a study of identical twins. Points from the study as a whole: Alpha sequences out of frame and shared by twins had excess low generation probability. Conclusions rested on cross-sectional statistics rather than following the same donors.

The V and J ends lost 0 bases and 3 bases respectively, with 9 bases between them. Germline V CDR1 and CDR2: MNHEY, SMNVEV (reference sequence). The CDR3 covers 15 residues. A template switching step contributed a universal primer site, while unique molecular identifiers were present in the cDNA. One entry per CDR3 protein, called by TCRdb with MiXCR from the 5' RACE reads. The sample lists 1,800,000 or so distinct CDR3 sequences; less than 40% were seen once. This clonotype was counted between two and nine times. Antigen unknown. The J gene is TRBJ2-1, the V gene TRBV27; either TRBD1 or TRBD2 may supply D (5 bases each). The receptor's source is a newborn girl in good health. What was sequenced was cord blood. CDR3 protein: CASSLSGTLYNEQFF. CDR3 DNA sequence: TGTGCCAGCAGTTTATCAGGGACCCTCTACAATGAGCAGTTCTTC.